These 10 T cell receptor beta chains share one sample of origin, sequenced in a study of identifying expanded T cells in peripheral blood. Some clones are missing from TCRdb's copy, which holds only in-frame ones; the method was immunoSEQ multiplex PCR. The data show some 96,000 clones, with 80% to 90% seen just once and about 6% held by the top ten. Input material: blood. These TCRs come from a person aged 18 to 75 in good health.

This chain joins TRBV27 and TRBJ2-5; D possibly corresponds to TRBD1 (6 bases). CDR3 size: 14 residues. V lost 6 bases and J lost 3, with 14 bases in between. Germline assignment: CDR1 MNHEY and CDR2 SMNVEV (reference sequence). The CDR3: CASRQDSREETQYF. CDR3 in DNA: TGTGCCAGCAGACAGGACAGTAGGGAAGAGACCCAGTACTTC.

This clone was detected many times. CDR3 nucleotides: TGTGCCTGGAGTGTACGGACACTAGTTGGCTACACCTTC. This codes for CAWSVRTLVGYTF. The chain joins TRBV30 to TRBJ1-2, with D possibly being TRBD1 (5 bases). Germline-derived CDR1 and CDR2 are GTSNPN and SVGIG (reference sequence). The CDR3 runs to 13 residues. The V and J ends lost 0 bases and 7 bases respectively, with 12 bases between them.

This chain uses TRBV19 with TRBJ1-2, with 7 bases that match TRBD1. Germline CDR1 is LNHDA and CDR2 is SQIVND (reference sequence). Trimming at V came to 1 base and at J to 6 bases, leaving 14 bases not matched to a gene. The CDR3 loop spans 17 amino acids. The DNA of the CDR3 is TGTGCCAGTAGTATAGGGGACAGTTGGCACCGAATAGATGGCTACACCTTC. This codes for CASSIGDSWHRIDGYTF.

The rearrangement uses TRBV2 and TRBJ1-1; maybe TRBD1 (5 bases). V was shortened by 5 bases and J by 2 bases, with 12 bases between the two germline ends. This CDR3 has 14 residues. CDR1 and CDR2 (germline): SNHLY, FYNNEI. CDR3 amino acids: CASSYQGGNTEAFF. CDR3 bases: TGTGCCAGCAGTTACCAGGGAGGTAACACTGAAGCTTTCTTT.

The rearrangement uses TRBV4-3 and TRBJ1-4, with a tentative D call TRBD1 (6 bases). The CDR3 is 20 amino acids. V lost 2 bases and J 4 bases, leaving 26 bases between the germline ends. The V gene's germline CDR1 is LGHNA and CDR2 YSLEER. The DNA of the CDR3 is TGCGCCAGCAGCCAACGCATTGTACTTAGGGGGGCGCGGGGTAATGAAAAACTGTTTTTT. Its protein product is CASSQRIVLRGARGNEKLFF.

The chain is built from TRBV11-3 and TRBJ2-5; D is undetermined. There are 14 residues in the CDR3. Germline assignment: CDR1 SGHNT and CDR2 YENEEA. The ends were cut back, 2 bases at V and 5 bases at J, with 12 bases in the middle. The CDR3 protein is CASSLMRTSETQYF. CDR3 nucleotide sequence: TGTGCCAGCAGCTTAATGAGAACGTCGGAGACCCAGTACTTC.

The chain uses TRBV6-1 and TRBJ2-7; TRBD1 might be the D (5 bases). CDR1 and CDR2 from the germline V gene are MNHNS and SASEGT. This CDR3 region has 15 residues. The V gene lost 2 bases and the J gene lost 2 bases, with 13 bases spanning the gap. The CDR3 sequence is CASSEWPGKTYEQYF. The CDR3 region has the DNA TGTGCCAGCAGTGAATGGCCAGGGAAGACCTACGAGCAGTACTTC.

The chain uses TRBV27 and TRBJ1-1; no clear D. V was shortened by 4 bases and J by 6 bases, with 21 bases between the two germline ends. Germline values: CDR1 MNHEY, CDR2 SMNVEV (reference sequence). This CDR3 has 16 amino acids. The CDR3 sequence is CASSSFPDDLVAEAFF. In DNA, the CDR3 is TGTGCCAGCAGTTCCTTTCCAGACGATTTGGTGGCTGAAGCTTTCTTT.

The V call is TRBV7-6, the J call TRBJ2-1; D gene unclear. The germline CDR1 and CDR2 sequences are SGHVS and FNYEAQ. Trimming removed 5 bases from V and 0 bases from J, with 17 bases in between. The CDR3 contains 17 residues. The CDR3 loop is CASSEALGLSSYNEQFF. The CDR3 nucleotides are TGTGCCAGCAGCGAAGCCTTAGGCCTAAGCTCCTACAATGAGCAGTTCTTC.

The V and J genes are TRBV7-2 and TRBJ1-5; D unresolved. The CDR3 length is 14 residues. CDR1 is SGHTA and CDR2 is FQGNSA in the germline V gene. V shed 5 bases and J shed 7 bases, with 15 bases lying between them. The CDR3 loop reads CASSGVGSRQPQHF. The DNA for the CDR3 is TGTGCCAGCAGCGGAGTCGGGTCCAGGCAGCCCCAGCATTTT.